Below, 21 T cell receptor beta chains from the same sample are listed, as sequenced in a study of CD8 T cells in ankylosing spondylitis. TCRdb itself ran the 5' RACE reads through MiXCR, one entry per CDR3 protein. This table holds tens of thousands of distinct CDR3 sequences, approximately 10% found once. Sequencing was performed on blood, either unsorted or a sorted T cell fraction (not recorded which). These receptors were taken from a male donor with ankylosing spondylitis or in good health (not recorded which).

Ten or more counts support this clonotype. CDR3 DNA: TGCGCCAGCAGCCCCCTGATGGGCAACACTGAAGCTTTCTTT. Residues: CASSPLMGNTEAFF. This sequence joins TRBV5-1 and TRBJ1-1; D remains unclear. The V and J ends lost 4 bases and 2 bases respectively, with 12 bases between them. The CDR3 consists of 14 residues. The germline V gene encodes CDR1 SGHRS and CDR2 YFSETQ.

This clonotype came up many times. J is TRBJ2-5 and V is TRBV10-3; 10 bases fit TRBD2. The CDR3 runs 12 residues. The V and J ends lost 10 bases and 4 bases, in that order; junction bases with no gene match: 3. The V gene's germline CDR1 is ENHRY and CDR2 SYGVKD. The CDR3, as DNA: TGTGCCACCGGACTAGCGGCAGAGACCCAGTACTTC. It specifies CATGLAAETQYF.

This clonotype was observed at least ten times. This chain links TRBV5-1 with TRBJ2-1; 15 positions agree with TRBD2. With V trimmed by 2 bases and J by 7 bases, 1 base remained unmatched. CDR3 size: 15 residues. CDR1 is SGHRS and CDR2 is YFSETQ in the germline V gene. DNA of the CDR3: TGCGCCAGCAGCTTCGGACTAGCGGGGGGGAATGAGCAGTTCTTC. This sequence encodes CASSFGLAGGNEQFF.

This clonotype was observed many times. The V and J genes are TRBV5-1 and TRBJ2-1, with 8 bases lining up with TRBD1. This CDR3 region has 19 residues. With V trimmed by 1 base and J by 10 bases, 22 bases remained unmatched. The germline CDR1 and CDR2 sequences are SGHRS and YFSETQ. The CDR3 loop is CASSLSKFFGTGVHWEQFF. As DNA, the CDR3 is TGCGCCAGCAGCTTGTCTAAATTTTTTGGGACAGGCGTTCATTGGGAGCAGTTCTTC.

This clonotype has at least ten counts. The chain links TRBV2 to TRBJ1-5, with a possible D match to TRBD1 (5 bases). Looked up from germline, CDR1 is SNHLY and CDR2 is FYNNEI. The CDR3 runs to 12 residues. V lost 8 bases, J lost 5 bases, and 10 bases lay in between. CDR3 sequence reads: CASSRGYQPQHF. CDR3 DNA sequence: TGTGCCAGCTCCCGGGGGTATCAGCCCCAGCATTTT.

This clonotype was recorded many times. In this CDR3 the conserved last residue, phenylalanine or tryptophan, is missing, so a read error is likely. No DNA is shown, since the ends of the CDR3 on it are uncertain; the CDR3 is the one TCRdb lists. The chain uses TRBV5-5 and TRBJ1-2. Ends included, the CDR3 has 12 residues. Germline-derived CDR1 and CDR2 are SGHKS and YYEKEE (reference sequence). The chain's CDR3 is CASSLSGDQLSY.

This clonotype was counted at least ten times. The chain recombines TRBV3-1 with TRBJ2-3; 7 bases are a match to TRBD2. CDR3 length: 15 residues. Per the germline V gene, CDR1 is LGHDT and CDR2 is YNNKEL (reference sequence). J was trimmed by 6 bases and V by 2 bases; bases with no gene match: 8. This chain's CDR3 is CASSQKLGTTDTQYF. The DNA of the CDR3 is TGTGCCAGCAGCCAAAAGTTGGGGACTACCGATACGCAGTATTTT.

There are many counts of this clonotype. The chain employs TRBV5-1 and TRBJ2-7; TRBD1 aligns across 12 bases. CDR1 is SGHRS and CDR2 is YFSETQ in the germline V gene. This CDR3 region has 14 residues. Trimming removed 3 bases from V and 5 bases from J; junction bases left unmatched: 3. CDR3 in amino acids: CASSSGTGGDEQYF. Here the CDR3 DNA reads TGCGCCAGCAGCTCAGGGACAGGGGGCGACGAGCAGTACTTC.

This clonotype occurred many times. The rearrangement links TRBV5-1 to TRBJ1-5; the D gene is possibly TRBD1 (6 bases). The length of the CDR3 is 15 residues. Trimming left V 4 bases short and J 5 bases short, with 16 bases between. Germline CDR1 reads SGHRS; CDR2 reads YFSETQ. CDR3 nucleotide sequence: TGCGCCAGCAGCGCCCTTCAGGGGCGGGATCAGCCCCAGCATTTT. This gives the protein CASSALQGRDQPQHF.

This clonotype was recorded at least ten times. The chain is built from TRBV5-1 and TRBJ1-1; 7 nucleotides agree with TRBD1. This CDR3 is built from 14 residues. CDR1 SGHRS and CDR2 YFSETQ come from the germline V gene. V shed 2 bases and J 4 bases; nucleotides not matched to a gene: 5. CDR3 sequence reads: CASSLDRAPTEAFF. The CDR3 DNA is TGCGCCAGCAGCTTAGACAGGGCTCCCACTGAAGCTTTCTTT.

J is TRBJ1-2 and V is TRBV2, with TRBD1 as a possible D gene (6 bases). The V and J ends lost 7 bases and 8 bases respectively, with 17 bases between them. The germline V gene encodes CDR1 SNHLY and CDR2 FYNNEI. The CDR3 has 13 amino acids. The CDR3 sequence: CASTEWGAGGYTF. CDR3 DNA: TGTGCCAGCACCGAATGGGGGGCTGGGGGCTACACCTTC.

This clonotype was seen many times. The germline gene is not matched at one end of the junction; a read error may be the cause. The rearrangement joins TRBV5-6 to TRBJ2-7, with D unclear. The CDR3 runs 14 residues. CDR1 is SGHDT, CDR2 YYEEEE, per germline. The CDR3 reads CASSLFTNPYEQYF. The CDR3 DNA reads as TGTGCCAGCAGCTTGTTTACAAACCCCTACGAGCAGTACTTT.

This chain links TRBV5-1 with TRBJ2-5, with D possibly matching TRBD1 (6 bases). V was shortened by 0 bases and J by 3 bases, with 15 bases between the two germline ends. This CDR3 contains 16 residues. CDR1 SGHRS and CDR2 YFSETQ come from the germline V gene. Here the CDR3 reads CASSLAPGHSKETQYF. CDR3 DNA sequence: TGCGCCAGCAGCTTGGCTCCGGGACACAGTAAAGAGACCCAGTACTTC.

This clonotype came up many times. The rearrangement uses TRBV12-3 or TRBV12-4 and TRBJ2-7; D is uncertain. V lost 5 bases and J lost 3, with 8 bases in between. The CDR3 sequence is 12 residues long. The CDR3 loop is CASSPFLYEQYF. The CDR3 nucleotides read TGTGCCAGCAGTCCATTTCTCTACGAGCAGTACTTC.

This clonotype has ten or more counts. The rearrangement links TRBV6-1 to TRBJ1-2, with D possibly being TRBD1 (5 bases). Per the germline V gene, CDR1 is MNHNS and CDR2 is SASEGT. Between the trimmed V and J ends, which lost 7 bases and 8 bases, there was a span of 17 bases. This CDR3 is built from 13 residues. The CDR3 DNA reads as TGTGCCAGCACTCAGGGCATGTTGCGGGGCTACACCTTC. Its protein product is CASTQGMLRGYTF.

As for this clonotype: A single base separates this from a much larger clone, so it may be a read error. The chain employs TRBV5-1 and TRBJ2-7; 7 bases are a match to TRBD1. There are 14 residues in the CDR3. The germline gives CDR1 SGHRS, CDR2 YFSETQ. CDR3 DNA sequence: TGCGTCAGCAGCTGGGGGACAGATTCCTACGAGCAGTACTTC. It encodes CVSSWGTDSYEQYF. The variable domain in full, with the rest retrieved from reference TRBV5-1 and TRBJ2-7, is KAGVTQTPRYLIKTRGQQVTLSCSPISGHRSVSWYQQTPGQGLQFLFEYFSETQRNKGNFPGRFSGRQFSNSRSEMNVSTLELGDSALYLCVSSWGTDSYEQYFGPGTRLTVT.

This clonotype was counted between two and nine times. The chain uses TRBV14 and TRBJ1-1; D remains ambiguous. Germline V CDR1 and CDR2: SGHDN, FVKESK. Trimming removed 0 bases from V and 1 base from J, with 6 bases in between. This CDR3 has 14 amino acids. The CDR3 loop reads CASSQELKNTEAFF. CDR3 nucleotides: TGTGCCAGCAGCCAAGAGCTGAAGAACACTGAAGCTTTCTTT.

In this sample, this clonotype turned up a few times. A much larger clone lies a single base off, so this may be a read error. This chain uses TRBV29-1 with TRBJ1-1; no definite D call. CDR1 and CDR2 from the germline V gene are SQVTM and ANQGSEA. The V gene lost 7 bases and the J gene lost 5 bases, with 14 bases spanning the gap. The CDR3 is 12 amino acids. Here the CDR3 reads CSGRRGETEAFF. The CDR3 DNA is TGCAGCGGAAGACGGGGAGAGACTGAAGCTTTCTTT.

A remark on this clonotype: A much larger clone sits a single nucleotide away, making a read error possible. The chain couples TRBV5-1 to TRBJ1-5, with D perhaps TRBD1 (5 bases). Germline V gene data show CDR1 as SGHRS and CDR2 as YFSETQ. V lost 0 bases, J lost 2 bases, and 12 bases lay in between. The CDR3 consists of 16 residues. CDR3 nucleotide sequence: TGCGCCAGCAGCTTGGACGGGAGAGGGGGCAATCAGCCCCAGCATTTT. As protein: CASSLDGRGGNQPQHF.

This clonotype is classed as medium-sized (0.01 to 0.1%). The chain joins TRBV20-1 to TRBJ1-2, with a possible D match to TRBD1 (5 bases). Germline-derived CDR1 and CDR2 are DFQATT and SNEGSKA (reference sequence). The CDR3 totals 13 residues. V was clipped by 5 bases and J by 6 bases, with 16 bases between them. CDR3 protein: CSAQDSKGNGYTF. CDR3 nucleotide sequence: TGCAGTGCTCAAGACAGTAAGGGGAATGGCTACACCTTC.

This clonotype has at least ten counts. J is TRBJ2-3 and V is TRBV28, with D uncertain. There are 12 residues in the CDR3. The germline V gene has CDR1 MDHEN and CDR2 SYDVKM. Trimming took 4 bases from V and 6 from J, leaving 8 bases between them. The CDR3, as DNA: TGTGCCAGCAGTTCCCTACTCGATACGCAGTATTTT. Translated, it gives CASSSLLDTQYF.